A single sample gave rise to the 20 T cell receptor beta chains below, sequenced in a study of Ad26.COV2.S vaccination and SARS-CoV-2 variants. Here immunoSEQ multiplex PCR was the method, and the copy in TCRdb shows in-frame clones only, minus some. Of some 340,000 clones in the sample, around four fifths were seen once. The treatment denotes: roughly 18 received Ad26.COV2.S at low or high dose, single or two shots; roughly 5 received placebo; per-sample allocation not given. Specimens were obtained on day 63 following the first vaccine or placebo injection. The sample here was peripheral blood, taken in a trial of Ad26.COV2.S vaccine versus placebo. Source of these receptors: a person between 18 and 59 years old who received the Ad26.COV2.S COVID-19 vaccine or a placebo.

V is TRBV5-6 and J is TRBJ2-7; D gene unclear. CDR1 and CDR2 from the germline V gene are SGHDT and YYEEEE. V dropped 5 bases and J dropped 3 bases, with 15 bases sitting between them. CDR3 size: 14 residues. The CDR3 here is CASRAETDFYEQYF. The CDR3, as DNA: TGTGCCAGCAGGGCCGAAACGGATTTCTACGAGCAGTACTTC.

The CDR3 reads CASSQAGTGPYGYTF. CDR3 coding DNA: TGTGCCAGCAGCCAAGCTGGGACAGGGCCCTATGGCTACACCTTC. J is TRBJ1-2 and V is TRBV3-1 (or the pseudogene TRBV3-2); TRBD1 matches 9 bases. J gave up 4 bases and V 1 base, and 4 bases lay outside the gene matches. The germline gives CDR1 LGHDT, CDR2 YNNKEL (reference sequence). The length of the CDR3 is 15 residues.

This chain uses TRBV6-5 with TRBJ2-7, with TRBD1 matching over 9 bases. From germline, CDR1 is MNHEY and CDR2 SVGAGI. Unmatched junction bases numbered 10, after V lost 6 bases and J lost 7 bases. CDR3 length: 14 residues. This CDR3 reads CASRTTQGAGEQYF. The CDR3 DNA reads as TGTGCCAGCAGGACTACACAGGGGGCGGGGGAGCAGTACTTC.

This rearrangement joins TRBV11-2 to TRBJ2-5; 12 bases line up with TRBD1. Trimming removed 2 bases from V and 5 bases from J; junction bases left unmatched: 12. The CDR3 extends over 18 amino acids. Germline V CDR1 and CDR2: SGHAT, FQNNGV. This CDR3 reads CASSLSFERDRGLETQYF. CDR3 in DNA: TGTGCCAGCAGCTTATCGTTTGAAAGGGACAGGGGGCTTGAGACCCAGTACTTC.

The chain recombines TRBV7-9 with TRBJ2-7; no clear D. CDR3 length equals 12 residues. Germline CDR1 is SEHNR and CDR2 is FQNEAQ (reference sequence). Between the trimmed V and J ends, which lost 3 bases and 6 bases, there was a span of 9 bases. CDR3 DNA: TGTGCCAGCAGCTTTGGGTCAACCGAGCAGTACTTC. It is translated as CASSFGSTEQYF.

The genes are TRBV9 and TRBJ2-7, with 7 nucleotides matching TRBD2. This CDR3 has 15 residues. J gave up 3 bases and V 4 bases, and 10 bases lay outside the gene matches. The germline CDR1 and CDR2 sequences are SGDLS and YYNGEE. This CDR3 is CASSPGGRADYEQYF. The CDR3 nucleotides read TGTGCCAGCAGCCCAGGAGGGAGGGCAGACTACGAGCAGTACTTC. Together with reference TRBV9 and TRBJ2-7, the CDR3 gives the full variable domain: DSGVTQTPKHLITATGQRVTLRCSPRSGDLSVYWYQQSLDQGLQFLIQYYNGEERAKGNILERFSAQQFPDLHSELNLSSLELGDSALYFCASSPGGRADYEQYFGPGTRLTVT.

V usage is TRBV28 and J usage is TRBJ1-4; D perhaps matches TRBD1 (5 bases). CDR1 and CDR2 from the germline V gene are MDHEN and SYDVKM. The CDR3 runs to 14 residues. V was trimmed by 5 bases and J by 5 bases, leaving 12 bases between them. The CDR3 reads CASSALGRNEKLFF. CDR3 DNA: TGTGCCAGCAGTGCCCTGGGACGGAATGAAAAACTGTTTTTT.

The rearrangement joins TRBV5-1 to TRBJ2-5, with D perhaps being TRBD1 or TRBD2 (5 bases each). Trimming took off 4 bases at V and 5 bases at J, with 15 bases between the two ends. The CDR3 has 14 residues. Germline loops: CDR1 SGHRS, CDR2 YFSETQ. In DNA form, the CDR3 reads TGCGCCAGCAGCGGGGACGCGGGCTTGGAGACCCAGTACTTC. Translation: CASSGDAGLETQYF.

Notes on this clone: This CDR3 is also generated by other DNA sequences in the sample. This chain connects TRBV5-1 to TRBJ1-2; the D is unclear. Trimming removed 0 bases at V and 2 bases at J, with 5 bases between. The germline CDR1 and CDR2 sequences are SGHRS and YFSETQ. There are 13 residues in the CDR3. The CDR3 region is CASSLGGNYGYTF. Written as DNA, the CDR3 is TGCGCCAGCAGCTTGGGCGGAAACTATGGCTACACCTTC.

About this clone: The same CDR3 is also encoded by other DNA sequences in this sample. The chain employs TRBV2 and TRBJ2-7, with a weak D call TRBD2 (5 bases). V lost 6 bases and J 0 bases, leaving 9 bases between the germline ends. Germline V gives CDR1 SNHLY, CDR2 FYNNEI. This CDR3 comprises 13 residues. CDR3 in amino acids: CASREGPSYEQYF. Here the CDR3 DNA reads TGTGCCAGCAGAGAGGGTCCCTCCTACGAGCAGTACTTC.

V and J are TRBV6-5 and TRBJ1-5, with 7 bases fitting TRBD1. CDR3 length equals 15 residues. Unmatched junction bases numbered 9, after V lost 3 bases and J lost 7 bases. The V gene's germline CDR1 is MNHEY and CDR2 SVGAGI. CDR3 DNA: TGTGCCAGCAGTTATTTCGGGACAGCTATCCAGCCCCAGCATTTT. Its translation is CASSYFGTAIQPQHF.

The chain links TRBV6-5 to TRBJ2-7; the D is unclear. This CDR3 contains 12 residues. CDR1 and CDR2 (germline): MNHEY, SVGAGI. The V end was cut by 7 bases, the J end by 2 bases, with 9 bases between. The CDR3 sequence is CASNVVTYEQYF. The CDR3, as DNA: TGTGCCAGCAACGTCGTTACCTACGAGCAGTACTTC.

The rearrangement joins TRBV5-5 to TRBJ1-5; no firm D call. V lost 1 base and J 4 bases, leaving 9 bases between the germline ends. CDR1 and CDR2 from the germline V gene are SGHKS and YYEKEE (reference sequence). CDR3 size: 14 residues. CDR3 DNA: TGTGCCAGCAGCTTGTATTCCGGGAATCAGCCCCAGCATTTT. As protein: CASSLYSGNQPQHF.

The chain uses TRBV28 and TRBJ2-1, with 9 positions matching TRBD2. Germline trimming cut 5 bases from V and 8 bases from J; bases unmatched to any gene: 10. The CDR3 is 15 residues long. The germline V gene encodes CDR1 MDHEN and CDR2 SYDVKM. DNA for the CDR3: TGTGCCAGCAGTGTCGCGGGGGGGCCGTTGGATGAGCAGTTCTTC. This codes for CASSVAGGPLDEQFF. Looking up the rest from reference TRBV28 and TRBJ2-1 gives the full variable domain: DVKVTQSSRYLVKRTGEKVFLECVQDMDHENMFWYRQDPGLGLRLIYFSYDVKMKEKGDIPEGYSVSREKKERFSLILESASTNQTSMYLCASSVAGGPLDEQFFGPGTRLTVL.

This rearrangement joins TRBV5-4 to TRBJ1-3; tentatively, D is TRBD1 (5 bases). Per the germline V gene, CDR1 is SGHNT and CDR2 is YYREEE (reference sequence). The CDR3 runs to 17 residues. The V end was cut by 0 bases, the J end by 0 bases, with 13 bases between. The CDR3 region is CASSLARGGASGNTIYF. CDR3 DNA: TGTGCCAGCAGCTTGGCCCGGGGGGGTGCCTCTGGAAACACCATATATTTT.

Concerning this clone itself: This same CDR3 is encoded by further DNA sequences in the sample. The chain joins TRBV6-5 to TRBJ2-7; the D is unclear. The germline CDR1 and CDR2 sequences are MNHEY and SVGAGI. The V gene lost 0 bases and the J gene lost 1 base, with 4 bases spanning the gap. The CDR3 runs to 13 residues. The CDR3 region is CASSYSLSYEQYF. The CDR3 DNA reads as TGTGCCAGCAGTTACTCACTATCCTACGAGCAGTACTTC.

The chain combines TRBV29-1 with TRBJ2-3; D call uncertain. CDR3 size: 11 residues. With 7 bases removed from V and 0 bases from J, the gap between germline ends came to 5 bases. CDR1 is SQVTM, CDR2 ANQGSEA, per germline. The CDR3 bases are TGCAGCGCAGACAGCACAGATACGCAGTATTTT. Translation gives CSADSTDTQYF.

The rearrangement links TRBV5-1 to TRBJ1-2, with no clear D. The germline CDR1 and CDR2 sequences are SGHRS and YFSETQ. V lost 2 bases, J lost 7 bases, and 15 bases lay in between. The CDR3 loop spans 14 amino acids. The CDR3 here is CASSLGGVLGGYTF. As DNA, the CDR3 is TGCGCCAGCAGCTTAGGTGGGGTGCTTGGTGGCTACACCTTC.

The CDR3 coding sequence is TGTGCCAGCAGCCACCGACCCAGGGGGCCAGATACGCAGTATTTT. Translated: CASSHRPRGPDTQYF. This rearrangement joins TRBV3-1 (or the pseudogene TRBV3-2) to TRBJ2-3; TRBD1 aligns across 8 bases. This CDR3 has 15 residues. Per the germline V gene, CDR1 is LGHDT and CDR2 is YNNKEL (reference sequence). Trimming took 3 bases from V and 4 from J; bases not matched to a gene: 6.

This chain uses TRBV16 with TRBJ1-5, with D possibly TRBD1 on 5 matching bases. The CDR3 consists of 16 residues. Trimming took off 2 bases at V and 4 bases at J, with 15 bases between the two ends. The germline V gene encodes CDR1 KGHSY and CDR2 FQNENV. CDR3 residues: CASSQGGGFGNQPQHF. For the CDR3, the DNA is TGTGCCAGCAGCCAAGGTGGGGGTTTCGGGAATCAGCCCCAGCATTTT.